This TCR beta chain derives from a study of blood T cell repertoires in COVID-19 (dated by TCRdb to 2019 to 2021). Study-level background: Samples from collaborators originated in the United States, Italy and Spain and spanned both the acute and convalescent phases of COVID-19. The material from the prospective study consisted of cDNA or gDNA derived from T cells, B-cell-depleted T cells, or PBMCs. Samples were obtained from the ongoing ImmuneRACE study (first 160 participants) and from over 1,000 subjects provided by 6 global collaborators. Where available, HLA class I and class II types were obtained from metadata supplied by the sample provider rather than from assay-based typing. The sample metadata nearly always contained a de-identified subject ID, COVID-19 status, age in years and sex. Subjects who had been exposed to COVID-19, were actively infected with it, or had recovered from it provided the deeply sampled blood TCRbeta repertoires that made up the dataset. The repertoires were released in a freely available public database intended as a resource for research on the immune response to SARS-CoV-2. Study-wide findings and limitations: The amount of clinical and demographic metadata varied by source and participant and was provided uncurated.

Enrolling through a virtual design, the prospective study's participants ranged in age from about 18 to 100 years and lived across 20 to 30 United States geographic areas. In the prospective study, cohorts were assigned on the basis of participant-reported clinical history obtained from a screening survey and a study questionnaire. Recovered participants in ImmuneRACE Cohort 3 were defined by two consecutive negative NP/OP PCR tests, clearance by a healthcare professional, or resolution of symptoms. Each participant in the prospective study had whole blood, serum and a nasopharyngeal or oropharyngeal swab collected by mobile phlebotomists. Additional blood draws and questionnaires over a 2-month period could optionally be provided by prospective study participants. Before DNA extraction, blood samples from the prospective study were shipped at room temperature or frozen. Regarding this clone: It lacks a known antigen. Base qualities were left out, and no much larger clone turns up one base away.

TCRbeta CDR3 regions were amplified from genomic DNA by means of the immunoSEQ Assay, a bias-controlled multiplex PCR. As for the original processing: The number of nucleated cells in each sample was estimated from the amplification of reference gene primers within the assay. To quantify the absolute abundance of each unique TCRbeta CDR3 rearrangement, sequence reads were collapsed and filtered. For each sample, productive Simpson clonality was calculated as the square root of Simpson's diversity index over productive rearrangements. TCRdb carries this immuneACCESS record with in-frame sequences only. Its versions omit some clonotypes, under half of them owing to an unresolved V gene in the studies checked, with the rest unexplained. That table is the source of V, J and clone size, and D and trimming were worked out from the DNA. The sample yields around 400,000 clones; about four fifths were counted once. The top ten clones comprise 5% to 6% of the sample.

The sequenced sample consisted of PBMCs or T cells enriched from blood (not recorded which). The sequence was collected from a woman aged 50 to 65 who had recovered from COVID-19.

The CDR3 loop reads CASSVGQGRTGELFF. The bases are TGTGCCAGCAGCGTCGGACAGGGGAGGACCGGGGAGCTGTTTTTT. The chain joins TRBV9 to TRBJ2-2; 9 of the junction bases match TRBD1. V is cut back by 2 bases and J by 5 bases, with 4 bases in the junction unmatched. Reading the germline V gene gives CDR1 SGDLS and CDR2 YYNGEE. There are 15 amino acids in the CDR3, from cysteine to phenylalanine inclusive. The sequence is cut down to CDR3 DNA, 45 bases in frame from base 1.